This TCR beta chain was profiled in a study of T-cell reconstitution after alpha-beta-depleted transplantation in children. General observations from the study: One year post-transplant, T-cell counts and diversity were largely derived from T cells produced anew. Reportedly, roughly two months post-transplant, alpha-beta T cells arose from several hundred expanded graft clones.

Preparation of the TCRbeta library was carried out with unique molecular identifiers. Via MiXCR, TCRdb re-called the PCR reads, giving one row per CDR3 protein. The profile shows some 830,000 distinct CDR3 sequences, approximately 15% of them singletons. J lost 4 bases, V lost 6 bases, and 12 bases had no gene match. The germline gives CDR1 DFQATT, CDR2 SNEGSKA (reference sequence). This CDR3 is built from 15 residues. As concerns this clonotype: Antigen: not known.

Here the sequenced sample was PBMCs, mostly from graft donor cells, taken 360 days after TCRalphabeta/CD19-depleted stem cell transplant. The receptor comes from a male patient between 5 and 17 years old who had a stem cell transplant for acute lymphoblastic leukemia, so the T cells may come from the graft donor. The chain couples TRBV20-1 to TRBJ2-5; the match to TRBD1 covers 9 bases. The CDR3 nucleotides read TGCAGTGCCAGGCCGGGACAGGGTAGAGGAGAGACCCAGTACTTC. Its translation is CSARPGQGRGETQYF.